Sequencing of this T cell receptor (beta chain) was carried out in a study of blood T cells in healthy people across ages. This CDR3 has 15 residues. Trimming removed 5 bases from V and 3 bases from J, with 17 bases in between. Germline-derived CDR1 and CDR2 are SEHNR and FQNEAQ (reference sequence). It was with a sample-barcoded 5' primer and a J-beta primer mix that a second PCR of about 7 to 12 cycles was run. TCRdb called the 5' RACE reads again in MiXCR, with one record for every CDR3 protein. The data hold 1.5 million or so distinct CDR3 sequences, with roughly two fifths observed a single time. Only a few counts were recorded for this clonotype.

The chain recombines TRBV7-9 with TRBJ2-7; D may be TRBD1 (6 bases). This clonotype originated in a young woman in good health. The sequenced sample consisted of blood. In nucleotides, the CDR3 is TGTGCCAGCAGCCATCCCCGGGACACGTACTACGAGCAGTACTTC. Translating it yields CASSHPRDTYYEQYF.